This TCR beta chain was recovered during a study of cytomegalovirus exposure and HLA in healthy donors. The length of the CDR3 is 13 residues. CDR1 is KGHSH, CDR2 LQKENI, per germline. The trim removed 0 bases at V and 7 bases at J, leaving 2 bases unmatched. The PCR contained 60 Vbeta and 13 Jbeta primers. Only in-frame clones appear in the TCRdb table, and some are missing; sequencing was by immunoSEQ multiplex PCR. This sample has around 150,000 clones, with 70% to 80% found just once. This clonotype was obtained from a young man in good health and CMV-seronegative. Sample: PBMCs. The rearrangement uses TRBV18 and TRBJ2-5, with 7 positions matching TRBD2. The CDR3 DNA reads as TGTGCCAGCTCACCACCGGGGGAGGGGACCCAGTACTTC. It translates to CASSPPGEGTQYF.